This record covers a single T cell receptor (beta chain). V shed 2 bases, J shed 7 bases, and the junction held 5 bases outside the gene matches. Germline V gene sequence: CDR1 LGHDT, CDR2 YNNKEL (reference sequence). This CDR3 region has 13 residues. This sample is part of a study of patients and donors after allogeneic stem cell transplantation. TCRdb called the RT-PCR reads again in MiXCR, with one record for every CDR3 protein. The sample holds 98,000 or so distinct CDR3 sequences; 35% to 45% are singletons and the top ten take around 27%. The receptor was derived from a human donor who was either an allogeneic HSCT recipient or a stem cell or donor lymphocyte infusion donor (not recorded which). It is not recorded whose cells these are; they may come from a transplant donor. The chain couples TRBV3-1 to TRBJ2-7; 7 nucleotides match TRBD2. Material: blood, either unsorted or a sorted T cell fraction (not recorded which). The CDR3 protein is CASSQRLAGEQYF. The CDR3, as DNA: TGTGCCAGCAGCCAAAGACTAGCTGGGGAGCAGTACTTC.